The present T cell receptor (beta chain) was sequenced within a study of cytomegalovirus exposure and HLA in healthy donors. Germline V gives CDR1 SGDLS, CDR2 YYNGEE. The CDR3 contains 16 residues. Trimming took 0 bases from V and 7 from J, leaving 14 bases between them. It was with 60 Vbeta and 13 Jbeta primers that the PCR ran. Assay used: immunoSEQ multiplex PCR; TCRdb lists only in-frame clones, some missing. The profile shows 100,000 or so clones, approximately 70% of them singletons. The J gene is TRBJ1-6, the V gene TRBV9, with unresolved D. This TCR derives from a man younger than 45 in good health and CMV-seronegative. The sequencing sample was made of PBMCs. CDR3 DNA sequence: TGTGCCAGCAGCGTAGTCGGGAACGGTTTCAATTCACCCCTCCACTTT. It codes for CASSVVGNGFNSPLHF.